The text below deals with one TCR beta chain. The sample comes from a study of human T cells and chemical hapten exposure. TCRdb reprocessed the RACE reads via MiXCR and lists one record per CDR3 protein. The table includes about 180,000 distinct CDR3 sequences, almost 30% detected once. Between the trimmed V and J ends, which lost 6 bases and 0 bases, there was a span of 11 bases. This CDR3 has 14 residues. The germline V gene encodes CDR1 DFQATT and CDR2 SNEGSKA (reference sequence). Time point indicated: pre-sensitization, week 0. The treatment: therapeutic diphenylcyclopropenone sensitization with weekly scalp DPC.

The chain employs TRBV20-1 and TRBJ1-4; the D gene is possibly TRBD1 (5 bases). Sequencing was performed on whole blood, taken in connection with sensitization to the hapten diphenylcyclopropenone (DPC). The TCR sequence derives from a woman between 25 and 40 years old with alopecia areata. Some clones in this sample may be carry-over from other donors' samples. As DNA, the CDR3 is TGCAGTGCAAAAACAGGAGCAACTAATGAAAAACTGTTTTTT. Protein sequence: CSAKTGATNEKLFF.